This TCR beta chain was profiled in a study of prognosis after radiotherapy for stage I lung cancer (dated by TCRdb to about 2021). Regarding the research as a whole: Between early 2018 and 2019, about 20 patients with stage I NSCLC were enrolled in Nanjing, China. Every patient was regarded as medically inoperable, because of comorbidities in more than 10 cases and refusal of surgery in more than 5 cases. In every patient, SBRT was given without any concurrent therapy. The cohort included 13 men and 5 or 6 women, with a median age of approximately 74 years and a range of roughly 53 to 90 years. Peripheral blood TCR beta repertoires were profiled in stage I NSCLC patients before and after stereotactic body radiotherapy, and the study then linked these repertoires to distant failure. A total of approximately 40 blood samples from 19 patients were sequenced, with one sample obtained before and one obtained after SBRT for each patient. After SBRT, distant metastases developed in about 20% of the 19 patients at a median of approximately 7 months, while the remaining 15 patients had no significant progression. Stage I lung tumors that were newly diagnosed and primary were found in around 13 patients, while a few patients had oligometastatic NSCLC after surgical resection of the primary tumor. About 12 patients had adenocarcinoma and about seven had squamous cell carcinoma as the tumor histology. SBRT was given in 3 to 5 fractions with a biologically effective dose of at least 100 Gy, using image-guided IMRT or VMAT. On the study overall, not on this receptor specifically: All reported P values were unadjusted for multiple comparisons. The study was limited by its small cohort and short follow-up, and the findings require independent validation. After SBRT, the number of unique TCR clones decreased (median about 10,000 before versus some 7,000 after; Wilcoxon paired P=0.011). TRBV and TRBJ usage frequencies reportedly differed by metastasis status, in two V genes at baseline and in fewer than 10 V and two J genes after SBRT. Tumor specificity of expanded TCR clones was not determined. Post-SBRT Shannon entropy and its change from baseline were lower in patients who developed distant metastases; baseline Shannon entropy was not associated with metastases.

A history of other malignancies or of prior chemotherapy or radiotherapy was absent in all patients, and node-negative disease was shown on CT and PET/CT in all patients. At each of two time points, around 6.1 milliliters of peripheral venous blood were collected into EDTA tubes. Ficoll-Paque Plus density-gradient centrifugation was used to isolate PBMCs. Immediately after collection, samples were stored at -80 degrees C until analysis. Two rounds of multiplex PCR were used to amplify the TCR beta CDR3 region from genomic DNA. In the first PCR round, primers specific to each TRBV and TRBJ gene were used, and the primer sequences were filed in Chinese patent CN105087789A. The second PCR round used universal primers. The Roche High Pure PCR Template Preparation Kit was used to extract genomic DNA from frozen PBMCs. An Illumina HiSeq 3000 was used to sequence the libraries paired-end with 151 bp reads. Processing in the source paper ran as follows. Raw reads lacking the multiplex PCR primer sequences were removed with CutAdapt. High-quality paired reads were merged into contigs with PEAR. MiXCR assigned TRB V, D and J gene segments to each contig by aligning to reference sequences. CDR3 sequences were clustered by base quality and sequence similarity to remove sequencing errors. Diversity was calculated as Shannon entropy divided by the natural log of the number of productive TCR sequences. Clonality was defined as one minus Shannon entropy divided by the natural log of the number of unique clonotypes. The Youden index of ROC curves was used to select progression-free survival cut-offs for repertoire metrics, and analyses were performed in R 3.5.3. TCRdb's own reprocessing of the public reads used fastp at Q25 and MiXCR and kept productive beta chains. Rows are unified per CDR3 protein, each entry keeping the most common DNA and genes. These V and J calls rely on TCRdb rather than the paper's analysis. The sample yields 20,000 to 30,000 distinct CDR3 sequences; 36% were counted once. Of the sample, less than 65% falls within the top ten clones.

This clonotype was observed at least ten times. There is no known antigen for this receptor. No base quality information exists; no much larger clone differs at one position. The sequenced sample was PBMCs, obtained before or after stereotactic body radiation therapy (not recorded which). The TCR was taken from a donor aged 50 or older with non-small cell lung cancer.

Here the CDR3 is given as CASRTRAAYNSPLHF. Read as DNA, the sequence is TGTGCCAGCAGGACTAGGGCAGCTTATAATTCACCCCTCCACTTT. This receptor chain uses TRBV28 and TRBJ1-6, with the D gene uncertain. Trimming removed 6 bases from V and 4 bases from J, leaving 13 bases between the germline ends. In the germline V gene, CDR1 corresponds to MDHEN and CDR2 to SYDVKM. The CDR3 holds 15 amino acids from the cysteine to the phenylalanine. Only the CDR3 part of the read is kept: 45 bases, read in frame from the first base.